The 30 T cell receptor beta chains below all came from one sample that was sequenced in a study of T-cell reconstitution after alpha-beta-depleted transplantation in children. A library of TCRbeta sequences, prepared with unique molecular identifiers, was generated. TCRdb reanalysed the PCR reads using MiXCR and keeps one entry per CDR3 protein. Of 200,000 to 300,000 distinct CDR3 sequences listed, about 12% are singletons. The sample here was PBMCs from the stem cell graft donor, taken from the stem cell graft. The receptors derive from a human donor who donated a stem cell graft to a child with acute lymphoblastic leukemia.

Ten or more counts support this clonotype. The rearrangement uses TRBV4-3 and TRBJ2-7, with TRBD1 as a possible D gene (7 bases). The CDR3 spans 15 residues. CDR1 LGHNA and CDR2 YSLEER come from the germline V gene. Trimming removed 0 bases at V and 3 bases at J, with 12 bases between. The CDR3 DNA is TGCGCCAGCAGCCAAGATCCCAGGGGGGTCTACGAGCAGTACTTC. Protein sequence: CASSQDPRGVYEQYF.

This clonotype came up many times. The chain recombines TRBV20-1 with TRBJ1-2; no definite D call. This CDR3 has 11 amino acids. CDR1 is DFQATT, CDR2 SNEGSKA, per germline (reference sequence). The germline V and J ends were trimmed by 0 bases and 9 bases, with 8 bases remaining between them. CDR3 DNA: TGCAGTGCTAGAGATTTGCGGAGCTACACCTTC. Protein product: CSARDLRSYTF.

This clonotype occurred many times. CDR3 sequence reads: CASTDWANYGYTF. As DNA, the CDR3 is TGTGCCAGCACCGATTGGGCTAACTATGGCTACACCTTC. This chain uses TRBV7-2 with TRBJ1-2; D gene ambiguous. With 7 bases removed from V and 0 bases from J, the gap between germline ends came to 9 bases. Germline loops: CDR1 SGHTA, CDR2 FQGNSA. This CDR3 is 13 amino acids long.

This clonotype has at least ten counts. The chain links TRBV7-2 to TRBJ1-5; D is unresolved. The CDR3 is 14 amino acids. Trimming took off 4 bases at V and 4 bases at J, with 11 bases between the two ends. Germline values: CDR1 SGHTA, CDR2 FQGNSA. The CDR3 here is CASSSNVLNQPQHF. In nucleotides, the CDR3 is TGTGCCAGCAGCTCTAACGTCCTAAATCAGCCCCAGCATTTT.

Ten or more counts support this clonotype. The V and J genes are TRBV20-1 and TRBJ1-1; no clear D. The CDR3 is 13 residues long. The germline V gene encodes CDR1 DFQATT and CDR2 SNEGSKA (reference sequence). V was pared by 5 bases and J by 0 bases, with 10 bases between. CDR3 nucleotides: TGCAGTGCTCATCCTAGGGTGAACACTGAAGCTTTCTTT. Encoded protein: CSAHPRVNTEAFF.

In this sample, this clonotype turned up many times. The CDR3 region is CASSLVEREVTGELFF. CDR3 nucleotide sequence: TGCGCCAGCAGCTTGGTAGAGCGGGAGGTCACCGGGGAGCTGTTTTTT. This chain links TRBV5-1 with TRBJ2-2; 9 bases fit TRBD2. The CDR3 spans 16 residues. CDR1 is SGHRS, CDR2 YFSETQ, per germline. V lost 0 bases to trimming and J lost 4 bases; unmatched junction nucleotides: 4.

The chain uses TRBV5-1 and TRBJ2-1; 11 nucleotides line up with TRBD1. From germline, CDR1 is SGHRS and CDR2 YFSETQ. The CDR3 totals 16 residues. Losses at the gene ends were 4 bases for V and 0 bases for J; bases not matched to a gene: 3. The CDR3 DNA sequence: TGCGCCAGCAGCCGGGGACAGGGGGGCTCCTACAATGAGCAGTTCTTC. Translated, it gives CASSRGQGGSYNEQFF.

In its sample, this clonotype was seen many times. The chain couples TRBV5-4 to TRBJ2-1, with a weak D call TRBD1 (6 bases). Trimming took off 0 bases at V and 0 bases at J, with 25 bases between the two ends. The CDR3 is made up of 21 amino acids. Germline V CDR1 and CDR2: SGHNT, YYREEE (reference sequence). In DNA form, the CDR3 reads TGTGCCAGCAGCTTGGAATCCGGGACACACAAAAGAGAGGGCTCCTACAATGAGCAGTTCTTC. Translating gives CASSLESGTHKREGSYNEQFF.

The chain links TRBV24-1 to TRBJ2-3, with no clear D. The ends were cut back, 3 bases at V and 2 bases at J, with 20 bases in the middle. Germline CDR1 is KGHDR and CDR2 is SFDVKD. The CDR3 has 18 amino acids. CDR3 protein: CATSDPLSGPFVTDTQYF. The CDR3 bases are TGTGCCACCAGTGATCCGCTTTCCGGGCCGTTTGTCACAGATACGCAGTATTTT.

This clonotype was seen many times. The J gene is TRBJ1-2, the V gene TRBV28; 9 positions match TRBD1. CDR3 length: 15 residues. Germline loops: CDR1 MDHEN, CDR2 SYDVKM. The V and J ends lost 5 bases and 3 bases, in that order; junction bases with no gene match: 7. The CDR3 nucleotides read TGTGCCAGCAGTCGTCACAGGGGGCGCGACTATGGCTACACCTTC. Translation: CASSRHRGRDYGYTF.

Many counts were recorded for this clonotype. This sequence joins TRBV5-1 and TRBJ2-3; D possibly corresponds to TRBD1 (6 bases). V lost 4 bases to trimming and J lost 1 base, with 13 bases between them. This CDR3 has 15 residues. Germline V gene sequence: CDR1 SGHRS, CDR2 YFSETQ. The CDR3 loop is CASSLTGERTDTQYF. CDR3 sequence (DNA): TGCGCCAGCAGCCTGACAGGCGAACGCACAGATACGCAGTATTTT.

This clonotype came up many times. This chain uses TRBV29-1 with TRBJ2-7; D is possibly TRBD2 (6 bases). The V gene lost 3 bases and the J gene lost 5 bases, with 11 bases spanning the gap. CDR3 length: 12 residues. Germline V CDR1 and CDR2: SQVTM, ANQGSEA. The CDR3, as DNA: TGCAGCGTTGACCCTGGAGGGGACGAGCAGTACTTC. Amino acids: CSVDPGGDEQYF.

This clonotype was observed a few times. V usage is TRBV5-4 and J usage is TRBJ2-3; either TRBD1 or TRBD2 may fit D (5 bases each). The CDR3 extends over 13 amino acids. The V end lost 4 bases, the J end lost 2 bases, and 8 bases lay between the germline ends. The germline gives CDR1 SGHNT, CDR2 YYREEE (reference sequence). CDR3 loop: CASSRDPTDTQYF. CDR3 DNA sequence: TGTGCCAGCAGCAGGGACCCCACAGATACGCAGTATTTT.

CDR3: CASSLCGVAHEQYF. DNA of the CDR3: TGTGCCAGCAGCTTGTGCGGGGTAGCCCACGAGCAGTACTTC. The V gene is TRBV5-6, the J gene TRBJ2-7, with D possibly TRBD2 on 6 matching bases. There are 14 residues in the CDR3. V was cut by 1 base and J by 5 bases, with 13 bases left in between. CDR1 is SGHDT and CDR2 is YYEEEE in the germline V gene.

There are many counts of this clonotype. The chain carries TRBV4-3 and TRBJ1-5; TRBD1 is a possible D gene (5 bases). The CDR3 runs to 15 residues. Germline loops: CDR1 LGHNA, CDR2 YSLEER. V lost 2 bases, J lost 3 bases, and 11 bases lay in between. CDR3 DNA sequence: TGCGCCAGCAGCCAAATCTGGGACGCCAATCAGCCCCAGCATTTT. Its protein is CASSQIWDANQPQHF.

On this clonotype itself: Being one base from a much bigger clone, this may be a read error. V usage is TRBV7-9 and J usage is TRBJ1-6; TRBD1 is a possible D gene (5 bases). The germline gives CDR1 SEHNR, CDR2 FQNEAQ (reference sequence). CDR3 length: 13 amino acids. V dropped 1 base and J dropped 14 bases, with 12 bases sitting between them. CDR3 nucleotides: TGTGCCAGCAGCTTAGGGGACCAGCGGGCCCTCCACTTT. Translating gives CASSLGDQRALHF.

Ten or more counts support this clonotype. The chain couples TRBV20-1 to TRBJ2-3, with 8 bases fitting TRBD1. CDR3 length: 15 residues. The germline V gene has CDR1 DFQATT and CDR2 SNEGSKA (reference sequence). V lost 3 bases and J lost 5; bases outside the gene matches: 10. This chain's CDR3 is CSASLRQGTGDTQYF. CDR3 coding DNA: TGCAGTGCTAGTTTGAGACAGGGGACGGGAGATACGCAGTATTTT.

This clonotype occurred many times. This chain uses TRBV12-3 or TRBV12-4 with TRBJ2-2; 8 nucleotides line up with TRBD2. CDR3 length equals 12 residues. For the CDR3, the DNA is TGTTTCGGGGGGGCGGACACCGGGGAGCTGTTTTTT. Translated: CFGGADTGELFF.

This clonotype was recorded at least ten times. The gene calls are TRBV29-1 and TRBJ2-4; TRBD2 matches 7 bases. Germline assignment: CDR1 SQVTM and CDR2 ANQGSEA. Unmatched junction bases numbered 6, after V lost 5 bases and J lost 2 bases. This CDR3 spans 14 amino acids. The CDR3 loop is CSVYGGMSKNIQYF. The DNA of the CDR3 is TGCAGCGTTTACGGGGGGATGTCCAAAAACATTCAGTACTTC. The full variable domain, with the rest looked up from reference TRBV29-1 and TRBJ2-4, is SAVISQKPSRDICQRGTSLTIQCQVDSQVTMMFWYRQQPGQSLTLIATANQGSEATYESGFVIDKFPISRPNLTFSTLTVSNMSPEDSSIYLCSVYGGMSKNIQYFGAGTRLSVL.

This clonotype was seen repeatedly, ten times or more. In DNA, the CDR3 is TGCGCCAGCAGAAGACAGGGTTCAACTGAAGCTTTCTTT. This sequence encodes CASRRQGSTEAFF. This rearrangement joins TRBV5-1 to TRBJ1-1; TRBD1 aligns across 7 bases. CDR3 length: 13 amino acids. The ends lost 5 bases at V and 5 bases at J; junction bases unmatched: 6. Germline assignment: CDR1 SGHRS and CDR2 YFSETQ.

In its sample, this clonotype was seen many times. The V call is TRBV5-1, the J call TRBJ2-7, with TRBD1 matching 8 bases. Germline CDR1 and CDR2: SGHRS and YFSETQ. The ends lost 4 bases at V and 2 bases at J; junction bases unmatched: 5. The CDR3 spans 14 residues. The DNA for the CDR3 is TGCGCCAGCAGCCCGGACAGGGACACCTACGAGCAGTACTTC. The encoded protein is CASSPDRDTYEQYF. The entire variable domain, with the rest obtained from reference TRBV5-1 and TRBJ2-7, is as follows: KAGVTQTPRYLIKTRGQQVTLSCSPISGHRSVSWYQQTPGQGLQFLFEYFSETQRNKGNFPGRFSGRQFSNSRSEMNVSTLELGDSALYLCASSPDRDTYEQYFGPGTRLTVT.

This clonotype was observed at least ten times. This chain links TRBV27 with TRBJ2-5, with 7 bases identical to TRBD1. This CDR3 spans 13 amino acids. The junction had 2 bases not matched to a gene; V was cut back by 5 bases and J by 2 bases. CDR1 is MNHEY and CDR2 is SMNVEV in the germline V gene (reference sequence). The CDR3 loop reads CASSPGQQETQYF. The CDR3 nucleotides read TGTGCCAGCAGTCCGGGACAGCAAGAGACCCAGTACTTC.

This clonotype was picked up many times. The V gene is TRBV7-2, the J gene TRBJ1-2, with unresolved D. Germline assignment: CDR1 SGHTA and CDR2 FQGNSA. This CDR3 has 13 amino acids. The V end was cut by 5 bases, the J end by 8 bases, with 15 bases between. The DNA for the CDR3 is TGTGCCAGCAGCCGCGACAAACCCGGGGGCTACACCTTC. Protein product: CASSRDKPGGYTF.

This clonotype has at least ten counts. V is TRBV7-9 and J is TRBJ1-1; TRBD1 matches 10 bases. CDR1 SEHNR and CDR2 FQNEAQ come from the germline V gene (reference sequence). The CDR3 is 16 residues long. The ends lost 2 bases at V and 5 bases at J; junction bases unmatched: 8. The CDR3 DNA reads TGTGCCAGCAGCTTATGGGGGACAGGGGATGGAACTGAAGCTTTCTTT. Translated, it gives CASSLWGTGDGTEAFF.

This clonotype was seen at least ten times. The rearrangement links TRBV20-1 to TRBJ2-7, with 8 bases fitting TRBD1. The ends lost 5 bases at V and 3 bases at J; junction bases unmatched: 12. Germline values: CDR1 DFQATT, CDR2 SNEGSKA (reference sequence). The CDR3 runs 15 residues. The CDR3 spells CSARDGQGDNYEQYF. The CDR3, as DNA: TGCAGTGCTCGGGATGGACAGGGAGACAACTACGAGCAGTACTTC.

This clonotype has only one observation. Being one base from a much bigger clone, this may be a read error. This CDR3 reads CSAKMESGANGLTF. The CDR3 DNA is TGCAGTGCTAAGATGGAGTCTGGGGCCAACGGCCTGACTTTC. The rearrangement links TRBV20-1 to TRBJ2-6; tentatively, D is TRBD1 (5 bases). This CDR3 comprises 14 residues. In germline, CDR1 is DFQATT, CDR2 SNEGSKA (reference sequence).

This clonotype was detected ten times or more. This chain links TRBV6-2 or TRBV6-3 with TRBJ2-5; unclear D gene. The germline V gene encodes CDR1 MNHEY and CDR2 SVGEGT. Between the trimmed V and J ends, which lost 6 bases and 5 bases, there was a span of 16 bases. The CDR3 has 14 residues. CDR3 bases: TGTGCCAGCAGGACTGGTCGCGGTAGGGAGACCCAGTACTTC. Translating gives CASRTGRGRETQYF.

This clonotype was observed many times. The V and J genes are TRBV19 and TRBJ1-1; TRBD1 agrees at 7 bases. Trimming removed 3 bases from V and 5 bases from J; junction bases left unmatched: 3. The CDR3 covers 13 residues. CDR1 and CDR2 from the germline V gene are LNHDA and SQIVND (reference sequence). The CDR3: CASSIAGGTEAFF. CDR3 sequence (DNA): TGTGCCAGTAGTATCGCAGGGGGTACTGAAGCTTTCTTT.

Remarks on this clonotype: A read error is possible here, since a much larger clone lies one base away. This sequence joins TRBV13 and TRBJ2-1; a weak D match, TRBD1 (5 bases). CDR1 is PRHDT and CDR2 is FYEKMQ in the germline V gene (reference sequence). This CDR3 contains 14 residues. The CDR3 DNA reads as TGTGCCACCAGCTTAGTCTCAGGGATCAATGAGCAGTTCTTC. Protein sequence: CATSLVSGINEQFF.

The rearrangement joins TRBV19 to TRBJ1-5, with D perhaps TRBD1 (5 bases). This CDR3 is built from 14 residues. The V end lost 8 bases, the J end lost 6 bases, and 17 bases lay between the germline ends. CDR1 is LNHDA and CDR2 is SQIVND in the germline V gene (reference sequence). CDR3 DNA sequence: TGTGCCAGTTACCGGGGGGAGCCAGGTCAGCCCCAGCATTTT. Amino acid sequence: CASYRGEPGQPQHF.